One and the same sample provided the 32 T cell receptor beta chains below, sequenced in a study of CD8+CD57+ T cells in acquired aplastic anemia. Flow cytometry had shown expanded CD8+CD57+ cells in the patients chosen for sequencing. The use of genomic DNA as template underpinned the TCR beta VDJ and CDR3 profiling. TCRdb re-called the reads with MiXCR, one entry per CDR3 protein. The data show 150,000 to 200,000 distinct CDR3 sequences, over 40% seen once. Material for sequencing was sorted CD4+, CD8+, or CD8+CD57+ T cells (not recorded which) from PBMCs. The receptors derive from a human donor with aplastic anemia.

This clonotype was seen only a few times. CDR3 nucleotides: TGTGCCAGCAGCCTGACAGCCTCCTATGGCTACACCTTC. Amino acids: CASSLTASYGYTF. The chain employs TRBV2 and TRBJ1-2; D possibly corresponds to TRBD1 (5 bases). The CDR3 spans 13 residues. From germline, CDR1 is SNHLY and CDR2 FYNNEI. Trimming took 6 bases from V and 4 from J, leaving 12 bases between them. The full variable domain, with the rest looked up from reference TRBV2 and TRBJ1-2, is EPEVTQTPSHQVTQMGQEVILRCVPISNHLYFYWYRQILGQKVEFLVSFYNNEISEKSEIFDDQFSVERPDGSNFTLKIRSTKLEDSAMYFCASSLTASYGYTFGSGTRLTVV.

This clonotype has just one count. A much larger clone differs from this one at a single base, so this may be a read error. This sequence joins TRBV11-1 and TRBJ1-5; the match to TRBD1 covers 7 bases. CDR3 length: 16 residues. Germline CDR1 and CDR2: SGHAT and FQDESV (reference sequence). The CDR3 reads CASSLGYRGSNQSQHF. DNA for the CDR3: TGTGCCAGCAGCTTGGGGTACAGGGGAAGCAATCAGTCCCAGCATTTT. Drawing the rest from reference TRBV11-1 and TRBJ1-5, the complete variable domain is EAEVAQSPRYKITEKSQAVAFWCDPISGHATLYWYRQILGQGPELLVQFQDESVVDDSQLPKDRFSAERLKGVDSTLKIQPAELGDSAMYLCASSLGYRGSNQSQHFGDGTRLSIL.

This clonotype was picked up many times. V usage is TRBV19 and J usage is TRBJ1-3; D unresolved. The CDR3 contains 13 residues. Germline V gene lookup returns CDR1 LNHDA and CDR2 SQIVND (reference sequence). Trimming shortened V by 3 bases and J by 4 bases, and 7 bases separated the two germline ends. The CDR3 DNA reads as TGTGCCAGTAGTATGGTGGCGGGAAACACCATATATTTT. This translates into CASSMVAGNTIYF.

This clonotype was recorded at least ten times. The CDR3 nucleotides read TGTGCCAGCAGTTCACTAGGGGGGCACTACGAGCAGTACTTC. This codes for CASSSLGGHYEQYF. J is TRBJ2-7 and V is TRBV12-3 or TRBV12-4, with D perhaps assigned TRBD1 or TRBD2 (6 bases each). Trimming took 4 bases from V and 3 from J, leaving 13 bases between them. The CDR3 has 14 amino acids.

The rearrangement links TRBV2 to TRBJ1-2; no clear D. V lost 6 bases to trimming and J lost 0 bases, with 8 bases between them. This CDR3 spans 13 amino acids. Germline values: CDR1 SNHLY, CDR2 FYNNEI. CDR3 region: CASRVYTNYGYTF. The CDR3 DNA sequence: TGTGCCAGCAGAGTCTATACTAACTATGGCTACACCTTC.

The V call is TRBV5-6, the J call TRBJ2-7; 8 positions match TRBD1. J gave up 4 bases and V 8 bases, and 8 bases lay outside the gene matches. This CDR3 is 13 amino acids long. From germline, CDR1 is SGHDT and CDR2 YYEEEE. This CDR3 is CASSRTGLYEQYF. CDR3 sequence (DNA): TGTGCCAGTAGTAGGACAGGGCTTTACGAGCAGTACTTC. The whole variable domain, remainder taken from reference TRBV5-6 and TRBJ2-7, is DAGVTQSPTHLIKTRGQQVTLRCSPKSGHDTVSWYQQALGQGPQFIFQYYEEEERQRGNFPDRFSGHQFPNYSSELNVNALLLGDSALYLCASSRTGLYEQYFGPGTRLTVT.

This clonotype was seen a single time. The chain joins TRBV24-1 to TRBJ1-1; no firm D call. Germline CDR1 KGHDR, CDR2 SFDVKD. The CDR3 totals 14 residues. The V end was cut by 6 bases, the J end by 4 bases, with 14 bases between. In DNA, the CDR3 is TGTGCCACCAGTCCTGGGCCCGAGCGCACTGAAGCTTTCTTT. Its translation is CATSPGPERTEAFF.

This clonotype was picked up a small number of times. The CDR3 sequence is CASTDRGQGWETQYF. CDR3 coding DNA: TGTGCCAGCACCGACAGGGGGCAGGGGTGGGAGACCCAGTACTTC. V is TRBV25-1 and J is TRBJ2-5; TRBD1 aligns across 10 bases. This CDR3 spans 15 amino acids. V lost 7 bases and J lost 5; bases outside the gene matches: 10. Germline values: CDR1 MGHDK, CDR2 SYGVNS.

The chain employs TRBV2 and TRBJ1-5, with D uncertain. CDR1 SNHLY and CDR2 FYNNEI come from the germline V gene. The V and J ends lost 2 bases and 0 bases respectively, with 8 bases between them. The CDR3 has 15 residues. This chain's CDR3 is CASSERQASNQPQHF. The CDR3 region has the DNA TGTGCCAGCAGTGAACGCCAAGCTAGCAATCAGCCCCAGCATTTT.

A few counts support this clonotype. CDR3 sequence: CASSPRTGYPLNTEAFF. In nucleotides, the CDR3 is TGTGCCAGCAGTCCCCGGACAGGTTATCCTTTGAACACTGAAGCTTTCTTT. V and J are TRBV12-3 or TRBV12-4 and TRBJ1-1; the match to TRBD1 covers 7 bases. V shed 5 bases, J shed 0 bases, and the junction held 12 bases outside the gene matches. The CDR3 loop spans 17 amino acids.

In regard to this clonotype: A much larger clone lies a single base off, so this may be a read error. The rearrangement links TRBV20-1 to TRBJ1-2; TRBD1 matches at 10 bases. The germline V gene encodes CDR1 DFQATT and CDR2 SNEGSKA (reference sequence). The CDR3 has 17 amino acids. The CDR3 DNA reads TGCAGTGCTAGATACCTGACAGGGGGCTCTTTGTGGTATGGCTGCACCTTC. This sequence encodes CSARYLTGGSLWYGCTF.

The gene calls are TRBV9 and TRBJ2-1; 10 nucleotides align to TRBD2. V trimming: 7 bases; J trimming: 4 bases; junction bases outside the gene matches: 11. Germline V gene lookup returns CDR1 SGDLS and CDR2 YYNGEE. The CDR3 covers 16 residues. Here the CDR3 reads CASPWLAGGWYNEQFF. CDR3 nucleotides: TGTGCCAGCCCTTGGTTAGCGGGGGGATGGTACAATGAGCAGTTCTTC.

This chain joins TRBV9 and TRBJ2-2, with D possibly called TRBD1 or TRBD2 (7 bases each). The V end lost 3 bases, the J end lost 5 bases, and 20 bases lay between the germline ends. The CDR3 has 17 residues. Germline CDR1 and CDR2: SGDLS and YYNGEE. The CDR3 sequence: CASSAGPSGGDTGELFF. The CDR3 bases are TGTGCCAGCAGCGCCGGTCCCTCAGGGGGGGATACCGGGGAGCTGTTTTTT.

V gene TRBV15 combines with J gene TRBJ2-2, with 8 bases that match TRBD1. CDR1 LNHNV and CDR2 YYDKDF come from the germline V gene (reference sequence). The trim removed 0 bases at V and 2 bases at J, leaving 5 bases unmatched. This CDR3 has 17 amino acids. CDR3: CATSRDKGQANTGELFF. The DNA of the CDR3 is TGTGCCACCAGCAGAGATAAGGGACAGGCTAACACCGGGGAGCTGTTTTTT. Full variable domain (rest looked up from reference TRBV15 and TRBJ2-2): DAMVIQNPRYQVTQFGKPVTLSCSQTLNHNVMYWYQQKSSQAPKLLFHYYDKDFNNEADTPDNFQSRRPNTSFCFLDIRSPGLGDTAMYLCATSRDKGQANTGELFFGEGSRLTVL.

This chain uses TRBV2 with TRBJ2-7; D might be TRBD1 (5 bases). The CDR3 consists of 14 residues. V was clipped by 3 bases and J by 3 bases, with 12 bases between them. Germline V gene sequence: CDR1 SNHLY, CDR2 FYNNEI. The CDR3 sequence is CASSDRVECYEQYF. In DNA form, the CDR3 reads TGTGCCAGCAGTGACAGGGTCGAGTGCTACGAGCAGTACTTC.

This clonotype was seen only a few times. This chain joins TRBV7-3 and TRBJ2-5, with 7 nucleotides matching TRBD2. The germline V gene has CDR1 SGHTA and CDR2 FQGTGA. The CDR3 sequence is 13 residues long. Here the CDR3 reads CSTSGTTAETQYF. DNA for the CDR3: TGTTCCACCTCCGGGACTACGGCCGAGACCCAGTACTTC.

With regard to this clonotype: With a much larger clone just one base away, this may be a read error. This rearrangement joins TRBV5-1 to TRBJ1-1, with 7 bases aligning to TRBD1. CDR1 SGHRS and CDR2 YFSETQ come from the germline V gene. There are 16 residues in the CDR3. The CDR3 spells CASSLGAGQGDTKAFF. The DNA for the CDR3 is TGCGCCAGCAGCTTGGGCGCCGGGCAGGGGGACACTAAAGCTTTCTTT.

CDR3 DNA: TGTGCCAGCTCACTGGACAGGCTAAGCTCTGGAAACACCATATATTTT. It codes for CASSLDRLSSGNTIYF. The rearrangement joins TRBV19 to TRBJ1-3, with 7 bases matching TRBD1. The ends lost 9 bases at V and 0 bases at J; junction bases unmatched: 11. Germline assignment: CDR1 LNHDA and CDR2 SQIVND (reference sequence). This CDR3 region has 16 residues.

The CDR3 coding sequence is TGCAGTGCTAGAGAACCGGACAGGGGCGTAAGCTACACCTTC. Translation gives CSAREPDRGVSYTF. The chain joins TRBV20-1 to TRBJ1-2; 9 nucleotides line up with TRBD1. Germline-derived CDR1 and CDR2 are DFQATT and SNEGSKA (reference sequence). CDR3 length equals 14 residues. V lost 0 bases to trimming and J lost 9 bases; unmatched junction nucleotides: 8.

V usage is TRBV10-3 and J usage is TRBJ1-2; 7 nucleotides match TRBD1. In germline, CDR1 is ENHRY, CDR2 SYGVKD. This CDR3 comprises 15 residues. V shed 4 bases and J 7 bases; nucleotides not matched to a gene: 12. The CDR3 coding sequence is TGTGCCATCAGTGGACAGGGAGGGCCTATTCTTGGCTACACCTTC. Translation gives CAISGQGGPILGYTF.

The V and J genes are TRBV30 and TRBJ1-3; D gene unclear. Trimming removed 5 bases at V and 1 base at J, with 3 bases between. The germline gives CDR1 GTSNPN, CDR2 SVGIG (reference sequence). CDR3 size: 11 residues. The CDR3 spells CAWGSGNTIYF. For the CDR3, the DNA is TGTGCCTGGGGATCTGGAAACACCATATATTTT. Drawing the rest from reference TRBV30 and TRBJ1-3, the complete variable domain is SQTIHQWPATLVQPVGSPLSLECTVEGTSNPNLYWYRQAAGRGLQLLFYSVGIGQISSEVPQNLSASRPQDRQFILSSKKLLLSDSGFYLCAWGSGNTIYFGEGSWLTVV.

To note about this clonotype: Being one base from a much bigger clone, this may be a read error. The chain couples TRBV5-1 to TRBJ2-1, with 7 bases matching TRBD2. The CDR3 spans 13 residues. Germline V CDR1 and CDR2: SGHRS, YFSETQ. The CDR3 coding sequence is TGCGCCAGCAGCCTCCTGCTAGCGGAGGAGCAGCTCTTC. Translated: CASSLLLAEEQLF.

J is TRBJ2-7 and V is TRBV7-2; 10 nucleotides line up with TRBD1. The CDR3 is 14 amino acids. CDR1 is SGHTA and CDR2 is FQGNSA in the germline V gene. V gave up 3 bases and J gave up 3 bases; unmatched junction bases: 2. The CDR3 nucleotides read TGTGCCAGCAGCTTCGGGACAGGGGACTACGAGCAGTACTTC. Residues: CASSFGTGDYEQYF.

The genes are TRBV2 and TRBJ2-7; 7 bases map to TRBD1. V lost 6 bases to trimming and J lost 2 bases; unmatched junction nucleotides: 4. The CDR3 has 13 residues. The germline CDR1 and CDR2 sequences are SNHLY and FYNNEI. CDR3 in amino acids: CASSDRVTYEQYV. In DNA form, the CDR3 reads TGTGCCAGCAGCGACAGGGTCACCTACGAGCAGTACGTC.

V and J are TRBV25-1 and TRBJ1-4; tentative D call: TRBD1 (5 bases). V was pared by 1 base and J by 8 bases, with 11 bases between. The CDR3 extends over 14 amino acids. Germline CDR1 reads MGHDK; CDR2 reads SYGVNS. The CDR3 loop reads CASSESGQREKLFF. The DNA for the CDR3 is TGTGCCAGCAGTGAATCAGGACAAAGGGAAAAACTGTTTTTT.

This clonotype showed up many times. The chain couples TRBV7-2 to TRBJ2-3, with 10 bases matching TRBD2. This CDR3 region has 14 residues. Looked up from germline, CDR1 is SGHTA and CDR2 is FQGNSA. After removal of 6 bases from V and 1 base from J, the junction contained 1 base not matched to a gene. CDR3 loop: CASRLAGRTDTQYF. The CDR3 bases are TGTGCCAGCAGACTAGCGGGGCGCACAGATACGCAGTATTTT.

Many counts were recorded for this clonotype. The V gene is TRBV20-1, the J gene TRBJ2-1; D gene unclear. Trimming pared 5 bases from V and 13 bases from J, leaving 15 bases between. This CDR3 has 11 amino acids. The germline CDR1 and CDR2 sequences are DFQATT and SNEGSKA (reference sequence). This CDR3 reads CSALTRQDQFF. As DNA, the CDR3 is TGCAGTGCTCTTACTCGTCAGGATCAGTTCTTC.

The chain uses TRBV29-1 and TRBJ2-7, with a possible D match to TRBD1 (6 bases). The germline V gene encodes CDR1 SQVTM and CDR2 ANQGSEA. This CDR3 is 13 amino acids long. Deletions cut 5 bases from V and 6 bases from J, with 17 bases between. The CDR3 is CSVTETGSGEQYF. DNA of the CDR3: TGCAGCGTTACGGAAACAGGGAGCGGCGAGCAGTACTTC.

Many counts were recorded for this clonotype. The V gene is TRBV20-1, the J gene TRBJ1-4; TRBD1 matches 8 bases. The CDR3 spans 13 residues. Germline-derived CDR1 and CDR2 are DFQATT and SNEGSKA (reference sequence). The trim removed 2 bases at V and 12 bases at J, leaving 8 bases unmatched. As DNA, the CDR3 is TGCAGTGCTAGAAATCCAGGGGGCTTCGAACTGTTTTTT. Translated, it gives CSARNPGGFELFF.

The gene calls are TRBV19 and TRBJ1-1, with a tentative D call TRBD1 (6 bases). The germline V gene encodes CDR1 LNHDA and CDR2 SQIVND (reference sequence). V shed 5 bases and J shed 1 base, with 17 bases lying between them. The CDR3 contains 16 residues. The CDR3 region has the DNA TGTGCCAGTAGTCTCCATCGAGGGGGTCGGAACACTGAAGCTTTCTTT. This codes for CASSLHRGGRNTEAFF.

The J gene is TRBJ1-6, the V gene TRBV7-4; D remains unclear. The CDR3 contains 14 residues. The V end was cut by 1 base, the J end by 5 bases, with 6 bases between. Germline V gene lookup returns CDR1 SGHVT and CDR2 SQSDAQ. The CDR3 spells CASSLVANNSPLHF. The CDR3 region has the DNA TGTGCCAGCAGCTTAGTGGCTAATAATTCACCCCTCCACTTT.

This clonotype was seen a single time. This chain links TRBV10-2 with TRBJ1-1, with unresolved D. The CDR3 has 11 residues. V was shortened by 3 bases and J by 8 bases, with 7 bases between the two germline ends. In germline, CDR1 is WSHSY, CDR2 SAAADI. CDR3 nucleotides: TGCGCCAGCAGTGAATTCGGGGAAGCTTTCTTT. This encodes CASSEFGEAFF.